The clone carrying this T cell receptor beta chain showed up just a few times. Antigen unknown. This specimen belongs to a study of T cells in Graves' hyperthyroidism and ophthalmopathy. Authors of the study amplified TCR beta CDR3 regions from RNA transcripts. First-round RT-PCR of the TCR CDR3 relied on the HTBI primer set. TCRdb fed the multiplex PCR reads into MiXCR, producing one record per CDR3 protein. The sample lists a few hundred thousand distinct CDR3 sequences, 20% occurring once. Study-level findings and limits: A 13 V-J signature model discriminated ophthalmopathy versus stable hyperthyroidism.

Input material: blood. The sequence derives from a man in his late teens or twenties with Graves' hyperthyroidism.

The CDR3 protein is CASSKPQRRRRDEQYF. The CDR3 nucleotides are TGTGCCAGCAGCAAGCCCCAACGGCGAAGGAGGGATGAGCAGTACTTC. V gene TRBV11-2 combines with J gene TRBJ2-7; perhaps TRBD2 as D (6 bases). CDR1 and CDR2 from the germline V gene are SGHAT and FQNNGV. The CDR3 is 16 amino acids. The ends were cut back, 5 bases at V and 7 bases at J, with 24 bases in the middle.